This record looks at one T cell receptor beta chain sequence and its context. CDR1 is SGHDN and CDR2 is FVKESK in the germline V gene. CDR3 size: 13 residues. The V end was cut by 4 bases, the J end by 4 bases, with 10 bases between. Produced via immunoSEQ multiplex PCR; TCRdb's table is partial and in-frame only. This table has fewer than 60,000 clones, 80% to 95% appearing once. The sample belongs to a study of T cell changes during pregnancy in multiple sclerosis. This chain uses TRBV14 with TRBJ1-2; D is perhaps TRBD1 (5 bases). The source of this sequence is a female donor with multiple sclerosis, enrolled in a pregnancy study. The sequencing here drew on CD4+ T cells from peripheral blood mononuclear cells, taken after pregnancy. The CDR3 DNA follows: TGTGCCAGCAGCCCCCCGGGGGGCTATGGCTACACCTTC. Its translation is CASSPPGGYGYTF.